Below are 8 T cell receptor beta chains sequenced from a single sample in a study of T-cell reconstitution after alpha-beta-depleted transplantation in children. Molecular barcoding with unique molecular identifiers was used for the TCRbeta library. TCRdb recomputed calls from the PCR reads with MiXCR, one row per CDR3 protein. Among more than 500,000 distinct CDR3 sequences listed, roughly an eighth were seen once. The material sequenced was PBMCs, mostly from graft donor cells, taken 180 days after TCRalphabeta/CD19-depleted stem cell transplant. The receptors here all came from a female patient between 2 and 15 years old who had a stem cell transplant for aplastic anemia, so the T cells may come from the graft donor.

This chain joins TRBV20-1 and TRBJ2-2; perhaps TRBD2 as D (5 bases). Trimming left V 0 bases short and J 4 bases short, with 18 bases between. The CDR3 extends over 17 amino acids. Germline-derived CDR1 and CDR2 are DFQATT and SNEGSKA (reference sequence). This CDR3 is CSAREPTGSAVTGELFF. The CDR3, as DNA: TGCAGTGCTAGAGAGCCCACGGGGAGCGCTGTCACCGGGGAGCTGTTTTTT.

This clonotype has only a few counts. This chain joins TRBV6-2 or TRBV6-3 and TRBJ2-1; TRBD2 aligns across 7 bases. Germline V CDR1 and CDR2: MNHEY, SVGEGT. The trim removed 7 bases at V and 1 base at J, leaving 7 bases unmatched. This CDR3 region has 15 residues. The CDR3 here is CASKSGGLSYNEQFF. The DNA of the CDR3 is TGTGCCAGCAAATCGGGGGGACTTTCCTACAATGAGCAGTTCTTC.

This clonotype has only a few counts. The rearrangement joins TRBV14 to TRBJ2-6, with D hard to call. The CDR3 has 17 residues. CDR1 and CDR2 (germline): SGHDN, FVKESK. V was cut by 1 base and J by 0 bases, with 10 bases left in between. The CDR3 protein is CASSQALRSSGANVLTF. The DNA for the CDR3 is TGTGCCAGCAGCCAAGCCCTCCGATCCTCTGGGGCCAACGTCCTGACTTTC.

The chain recombines TRBV5-1 with TRBJ1-1; unclear D gene. Germline V lookup: CDR1 SGHRS, CDR2 YFSETQ. V was clipped by 5 bases and J by 2 bases, with 10 bases between them. The CDR3 has 13 amino acids. The CDR3 nucleotides are TGCGCCAGCAGACTGGACGTAAACACTGAAGCTTTCTTT. Protein: CASRLDVNTEAFF.

In its sample, this clonotype was seen a few times. The rearrangement joins TRBV5-1 to TRBJ2-3, with no clear D. The CDR3 is 13 residues long. CDR1 and CDR2 from the germline V gene are SGHRS and YFSETQ. With 2 bases removed from V and 4 bases from J, the gap between germline ends came to 8 bases. The CDR3 loop is CASSFPRADTQYF. The CDR3 nucleotides read TGCGCCAGCAGCTTCCCCCGCGCAGATACGCAGTATTTT.

The rearrangement uses TRBV4-3 and TRBJ2-1, with 10 nucleotides matching TRBD2. CDR1 is LGHNA, CDR2 YSLEER, per germline. V shed 5 bases, J shed 7 bases, and the junction held 11 bases outside the gene matches. This CDR3 is 16 amino acids long. CDR3 in amino acids: CASSARTSGGKNEQFF. The CDR3, as DNA: TGCGCCAGCAGCGCCAGGACTAGCGGAGGCAAGAATGAGCAGTTCTTC.

In the case of this clonotype: A read error may account for a junction end that differs from germline. The chain has TRBV7-3 and TRBJ2-3; perhaps TRBD2 as D (6 bases). The CDR3 runs 13 residues. Germline V gene sequence: CDR1 SGHTA, CDR2 FQGTGA. The CDR3 reads CPSSSGRLDTQYF. The DNA of the CDR3 is TGTCCCAGCAGCTCTGGGAGGTTAGATACGCAGTATTTT.

Ten or more counts support this clonotype. The chain combines TRBV21-1 with TRBJ1-4. TRBV21-1 is listed as a pseudogene. This CDR3 region has 13 residues. In DNA form, the CDR3 reads TGTGCCAGCAGCAAACGGTGCAGAGAAGGACTGTTTTTT. This codes for CASSKRCREGLFF.